This TCR beta chain was observed in a study of shared clonotypes between healthy human individuals. Study-wide findings and caveats: Clonotype sharing levels among donors were expected to vary with sequencing depth.

This clone was found many times. Its antigen is not identified. Trimming cost V 1 base and J 3 bases, with 14 bases left between them. Germline V CDR1 and CDR2: SGHRS, YFSETQ. CDR3 length: 15 residues. CD8 memory pooled CD45RO+ cells and CCR7-negative CD45RA+ TemRA cells. As processed by the authors: Junction-only sequences produced by ImmunoSEQ had no quality scores, so filtering differed. Clones were read by immunoSEQ multiplex PCR, and TCRdb kept only the in-frame ones, dropping some. The V and J calls and clone size were taken over from that table, and D and trimming were inferred from the DNA. This repertoire shows tens of thousands of clones, roughly two thirds found once; its top ten account for over 50%.

This sequence joins TRBV5-1 and TRBJ2-7; D may be TRBD2 (6 bases). Sequencing was done on a sample of memory CD8+ T cells sorted from blood. This sample's subset: CD45RO+ cells pooled with CCR7-negative TemRA cells. This sequence was found in a man aged 30 to 45 in good health. CDR3 sequence: CASSLYTGEVYEQYF. The CDR3 region has the DNA TGCGCCAGCAGCTTGTATACGGGAGAGGTCTACGAGCAGTACTTC.